This entry lists 4 T cell receptor beta chains sequenced from one sample in a study of regulatory T cells in long-lasting Graves disease. Time point of the sample: newly diagnosed GD, antithyroid drugs for less than 3 months. PBMC-extracted RNA yielded the TCR library. Arm-PCR with iRepertoire HTBI primers amplified the CDR3 regions for these TCR beta libraries. TCRdb called the multiplex PCR reads again in MiXCR, with one record for every CDR3 protein. Seen here are about 540,000 distinct CDR3 sequences, about 14% observed once, and the top ten hold more than 8.5%. These data also featured in a second study, about T cells in Graves' hyperthyroidism and ophthalmopathy.

The specimen comprised peripheral blood mononuclear cells (PBMCs), sampled at new diagnosis, from a patient treated with antithyroid drugs. The origin of the receptors is a young man with Graves disease.

This clonotype occurred many times. The J gene is TRBJ2-7, the V gene TRBV20-1, with D uncertain. The ends were cut back, 2 bases at V and 4 bases at J, with 18 bases in the middle. The CDR3 is made up of 15 amino acids. CDR1 is DFQATT and CDR2 is SNEGSKA in the germline V gene (reference sequence). CDR3 amino acids: CSARRLKYWGYEQYF. For the CDR3, the DNA is TGCAGTGCTAGAAGGCTAAAATATTGGGGTTACGAGCAGTACTTC.

This rearrangement joins TRBV12-3 or TRBV12-4 to TRBJ2-3; 8 positions agree with TRBD1. Trimming at V came to 7 bases and at J to 4 bases, leaving 10 bases not matched to a gene. The CDR3 runs to 15 residues. The CDR3 reads CASTSDRGRADTQYF. The CDR3 region has the DNA TGTGCCAGCACCTCCGACAGGGGCAGGGCAGATACGCAGTATTTT.

The sample holds many counts of this clonotype. The chain carries TRBV3-1 and TRBJ1-4, with D hard to call. The CDR3 has 14 amino acids. Trimming shortened V by 4 bases and J by 6 bases, and 12 bases separated the two germline ends. Germline lookup yields CDR1 LGHDT and CDR2 YNNKEL (reference sequence). CDR3 amino acids: CASSRGQVDEKLFF. The CDR3 DNA reads TGTGCCAGCAGCCGAGGCCAGGTCGATGAAAAACTGTTTTTT.

This clonotype occurred many times. J is TRBJ2-7 and V is TRBV7-2, with D possibly TRBD1 on 6 matching bases. CDR3 size: 15 residues. Per the germline V gene, CDR1 is SGHTA and CDR2 is FQGNSA. Trimming pared 1 base from V and 0 bases from J, leaving 10 bases between. CDR3 amino acids: CASSLVQGSSYEQYF. The CDR3 DNA reads TGTGCCAGCAGCTTAGTTCAGGGGAGCTCCTACGAGCAGTACTTC.